This TCR beta chain derives from a study of CXCR3-negative and CXCR3-positive naive CD8 T cells (dated by TCRdb to 2018 to 2020). About the investigation overall: In total, 130 million to 150 million TRB reads were obtained, or roughly 1.5 +/- 0.3 million reads per library. Naive subsets from several donors and memory cells from 3 donors were included in the TRBV-TRBJ cluster analysis. Data from ten or so donors, pooled across two independent experiments, went into the diversity and physicochemical repertoire analyses.

Overall study outcomes, separate from this receptor: TRB CDR3s from CXCR3-positive naive cells showed higher hydrophobicity (lower Kidera factor 4), lower energy, and higher strength and volume indices than CXCR3-negative naive cells. TRBV-TRBJ usage was similar between naive CXCR3-negative and CXCR3-positive cells from the same donor, while memory cells showed distinct patterns. Comparably high repertoire diversity was found in both naive subsets, whereas much lower repertoire diversity was found in memory CD8+ T cells. CXCR3 expression partially decreased after cryopreservation, so most assays used freshly isolated PBMCs. Because surface CD5, which is linked to self-reactivity in mice, was comparable between the naive subsets, TCR interaction strength was also inferred from the physicochemical properties of TRB CDR3s.

CDR1 SQVTM and CDR2 ANQGSEA are derived from the germline V gene. The CDR3 measures 17 amino acids from cysteine to phenylalanine. The coding DNA is unavailable. In the case of this clonotype: Its antigen remains undetermined.

Each CD8+ T cell subset was flow-sorted in triplicate, with some 300,000 cells per subset placed directly into RLT lysis buffer. To exclude memory contaminants, naive CD8+ T cells were stringently defined as CD45RO-CCR7+CD27+CD95-. Peripheral blood mononuclear cells were isolated from buffy coats using standard density gradient centrifugation. Naive CXCR3-negative and CXCR3-positive CD8+ T cells were flow-sorted using a FACSAria III. Total RNA was extracted from sorted cells with an RNeasy Mini Kit. For sequencing, a NextSeq 550 was employed. The Human TCR Profiling Kit (MiLaboratory) was used to prepare UMI-labeled 5' RACE TRB cDNA libraries. cDNA synthesis used the entire amount of extracted RNA, and PCR amplification then used the entire amount of cDNA produced. Libraries were prepared in parallel with an identical number of PCR cycles. The source study handled its data this way. MIGEC and MiXCR extracted about 50,000 +/- 10,000 unique UMI-labeled TRB cDNA molecules per library, requiring at least two reads per UMI. Each library averaged 40,000 +/- 10,000 functional in-frame TRB CDR3 nucleotide clonotypes without stop codons. Diversity metrics, including normalized Shannon-Wiener and Chao1, were computed in VDJtools after downsampling to 5000 UMI-labeled TRB molecules per sample. Clonotype-size-weighted physicochemical properties of the central five CDR3 residues (interaction energy, strength, volume and Kidera factor 4) were computed in VDJtools. TCRdb reprocessed the reads; each CDR3 protein sequence makes one entry, and DNA is unavailable. The V and J calls here are based on TCRdb, not the publication. The table for this sample records tens of thousands of distinct CDR3 sequences. The ten largest clones add up to around 1% of the sample.

This receptor was obtained from a human donor in good health. Some clones in this sample may be carry-over from other donors' samples. Rearrangement joined TRBV29-1 to TRBJ2-1; without DNA, the TCRdb call of TRBD2 cannot be checked. The sequenced material came from naive CXCR3- CD8+ T cells from blood. The meaning of the sample's cell subset or site label: CD45RO-CCR7+CD27+CD95- naive CD8+ T cells lacking CXCR3 (TNR3-). The CDR3: CSVEGTSLAGLYNEQFF.